Listed here is a single TCR beta chain. The antigen is not known. TCRdb passed the 5' RACE reads through MiXCR, listing each CDR3 protein once. The data hold 15,000 to 20,000 distinct CDR3 sequences, with about a fifth observed a single time. V lost 7 bases, J lost 4 bases, and 6 bases stayed unmatched. The length of the CDR3 is 13 residues. From germline, CDR1 is MNHNS and CDR2 SASEGT. Time point of the sample: sample taken at primary tumor resection. Whole RNA obtained from tumor, nontumor lung or frozen PBMC underwent sequencing without sorting. These data originate in a study of spatial heterogeneity in lung cancer. Overall study findings and caveats: Resection blood, more than follow-up blood, showed ubiquitous expanded tumor TCRs.

Here the sequenced sample was PBMCs, taken at surgery. This sequence joins TRBV6-1 and TRBJ1-2; TRBD1 agrees at 7 bases. This clonotype was sampled from a female donor with early-stage non-small cell lung cancer. CDR3 nucleotide sequence: TGTGCCAGCACGGCAGGGGGAAGCTATGGCTACACCTTC. Amino acid sequence: CASTAGGSYGYTF.